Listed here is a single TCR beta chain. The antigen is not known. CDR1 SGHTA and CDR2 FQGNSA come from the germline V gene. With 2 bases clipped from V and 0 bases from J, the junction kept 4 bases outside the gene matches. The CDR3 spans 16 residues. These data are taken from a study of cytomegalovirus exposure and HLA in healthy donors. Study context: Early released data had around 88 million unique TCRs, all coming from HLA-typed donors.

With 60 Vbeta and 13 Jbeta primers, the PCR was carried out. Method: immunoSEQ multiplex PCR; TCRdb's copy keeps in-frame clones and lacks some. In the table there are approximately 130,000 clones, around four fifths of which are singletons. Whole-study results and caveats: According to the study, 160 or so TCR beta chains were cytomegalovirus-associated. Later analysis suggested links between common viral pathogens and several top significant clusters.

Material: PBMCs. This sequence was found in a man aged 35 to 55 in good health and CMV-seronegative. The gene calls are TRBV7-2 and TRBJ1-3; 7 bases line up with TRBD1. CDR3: CASSLRDSLSGNTIYF. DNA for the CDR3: TGTGCCAGCAGCTTAAGGGACAGTCTCTCTGGAAACACCATATATTTT. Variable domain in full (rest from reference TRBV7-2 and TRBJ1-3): GAGVSQSPSNKVTEKGKDVELRCDPISGHTALYWYRQSLGQGLEFLIYFQGNSAPDKSGLPSDRFSAERTGGSVSTLTIQRTQQEDSAVYLCASSLRDSLSGNTIYFGEGSWLTVV.